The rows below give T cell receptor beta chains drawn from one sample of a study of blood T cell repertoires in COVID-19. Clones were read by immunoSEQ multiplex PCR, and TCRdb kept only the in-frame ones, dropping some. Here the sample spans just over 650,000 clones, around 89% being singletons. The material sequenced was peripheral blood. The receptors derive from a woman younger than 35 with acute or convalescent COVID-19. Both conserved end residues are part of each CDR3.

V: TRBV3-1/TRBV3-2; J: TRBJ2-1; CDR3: CASSQARTGSSYNEQFF
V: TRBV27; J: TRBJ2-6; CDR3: CASSLAGPRSGANVLTF
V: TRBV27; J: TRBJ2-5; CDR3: CASSLGRLETQYF
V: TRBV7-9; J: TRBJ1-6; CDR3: CASSLAGGDSPLHF
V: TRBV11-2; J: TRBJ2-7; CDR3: CASSGSGTGNYEQYF
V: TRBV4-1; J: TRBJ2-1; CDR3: CASSQVQINEQFF
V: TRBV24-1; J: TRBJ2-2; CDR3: CATSDFTGIAGELFF
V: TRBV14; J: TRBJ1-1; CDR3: CASSLDRGLSGNTEAFF
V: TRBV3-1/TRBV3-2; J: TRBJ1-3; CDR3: CASSIDRVSGNTIYF
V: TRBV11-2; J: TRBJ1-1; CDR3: CASSSSAGIRIEAFF
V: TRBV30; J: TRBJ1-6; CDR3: CAWSVQQVGQSPLHF
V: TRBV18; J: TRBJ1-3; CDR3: CASSPSTARGNTIYF
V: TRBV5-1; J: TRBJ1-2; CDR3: CASSFGQGAYGYTF
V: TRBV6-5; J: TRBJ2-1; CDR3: CASGRQSSYNEQFF
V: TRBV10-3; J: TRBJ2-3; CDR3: CAISGTSGGNKGDTQYF
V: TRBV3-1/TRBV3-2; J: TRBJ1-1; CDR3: CASSHLRLGGTEAFF
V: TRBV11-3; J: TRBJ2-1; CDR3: CASSSSGGASNEQFF